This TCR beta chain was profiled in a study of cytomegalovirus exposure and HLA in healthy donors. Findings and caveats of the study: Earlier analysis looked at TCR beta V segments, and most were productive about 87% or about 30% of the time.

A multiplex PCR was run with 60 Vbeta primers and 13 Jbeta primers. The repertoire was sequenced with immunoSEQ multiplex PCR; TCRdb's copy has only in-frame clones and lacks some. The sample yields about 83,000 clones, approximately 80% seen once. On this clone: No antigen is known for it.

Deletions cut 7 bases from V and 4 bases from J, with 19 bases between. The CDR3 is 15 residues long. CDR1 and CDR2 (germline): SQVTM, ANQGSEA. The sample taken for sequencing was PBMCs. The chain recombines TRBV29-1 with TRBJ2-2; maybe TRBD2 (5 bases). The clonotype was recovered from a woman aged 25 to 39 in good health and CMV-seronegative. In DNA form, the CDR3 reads TGCAGCGCACCAATGGTGGGGAGCTCCACCGGGGAGCTGTTTTTT. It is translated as CSAPMVGSSTGELFF.